This record looks at one T cell receptor (beta chain) sequence and its context. Its matching antigen is unknown. Germline CDR1 is MNHNS and CDR2 is SASEGT. V lost 8 bases and J 6 bases, leaving 13 bases between the germline ends. The CDR3 runs to 13 residues. Following RNA extraction, reverse transcription yielded cDNA that acted as the sequencing template. Using immunoSEQ multiplex PCR, the repertoire was profiled, and TCRdb retains in-frame clones only, with some absent. The top ten clones hold under 5.5% of a sample with roughly 150,000 clones, 55% to 65% of them seen once. The sample comes from a study of CD8+ T cells in alopecia areata. Findings and caveats of the study: With patients, TCR sharing proved less clear than in mice, a difference possibly related to HLA.

The chain couples TRBV6-1 to TRBJ1-4; D not certain. The source material was CD4+ T cells sorted from blood. This TCR was recovered from a human donor in good health. This CDR3 is CASGSHGDEKLFF. The CDR3 bases are TGTGCCAGCGGAAGCCACGGGGATGAAAAACTGTTTTTT.